This T cell receptor (beta chain) originates from a study of regulatory T cells in long-lasting Graves disease. The germline V gene encodes CDR1 SQVTM and CDR2 ANQGSEA. V lost 4 bases, J lost 0 bases, and 7 bases lay in between. CDR3 length: 13 residues. Time point indicated: newly diagnosed GD, antithyroid drugs for less than 3 months. The TCR library used RNA extracted from PBMCs. CDR3-region Arm-PCR and iRepertoire HTBI primers produced the TCR beta libraries. TCRdb ran MiXCR on the multiplex PCR reads and lists one entry per CDR3 protein. The table lists 400,000 to 550,000 distinct CDR3 sequences, roughly 15% of them singletons, with 23% in the top ten. This clonotype was counted at least ten times. A further study also used this sample, focusing on T cells in Graves' hyperthyroidism and ophthalmopathy.

The sample here was peripheral blood mononuclear cells (PBMCs), taken at new diagnosis, from a patient treated with antithyroid drugs. The chain recombines TRBV29-1 with TRBJ2-1; D is unresolved. The receptor's source is a young woman with Graves disease. CDR3 in amino acids: CSVVPRSYNEQFF. CDR3 bases: TGCAGCGTTGTTCCCCGCTCCTACAATGAGCAGTTCTTC.